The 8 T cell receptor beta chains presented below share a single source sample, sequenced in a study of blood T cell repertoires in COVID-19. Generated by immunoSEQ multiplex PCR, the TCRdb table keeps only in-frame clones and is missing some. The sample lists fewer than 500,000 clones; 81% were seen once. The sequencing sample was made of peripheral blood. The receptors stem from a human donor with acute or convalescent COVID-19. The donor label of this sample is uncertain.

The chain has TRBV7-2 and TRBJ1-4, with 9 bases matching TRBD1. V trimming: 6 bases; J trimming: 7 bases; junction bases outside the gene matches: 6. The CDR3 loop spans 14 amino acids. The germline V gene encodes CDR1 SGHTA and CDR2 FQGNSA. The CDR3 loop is CASRPDRGTEKLFF. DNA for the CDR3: TGTGCCAGCAGACCCGACAGGGGGACTGAAAAACTGTTTTTT. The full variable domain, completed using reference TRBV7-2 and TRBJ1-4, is GAGVSQSPSNKVTEKGKDVELRCDPISGHTALYWYRQSLGQGLEFLIYFQGNSAPDKSGLPSDRFSAERTGGSVSTLTIQRTQQEDSAVYLCASRPDRGTEKLFFGSGTQLSVL.

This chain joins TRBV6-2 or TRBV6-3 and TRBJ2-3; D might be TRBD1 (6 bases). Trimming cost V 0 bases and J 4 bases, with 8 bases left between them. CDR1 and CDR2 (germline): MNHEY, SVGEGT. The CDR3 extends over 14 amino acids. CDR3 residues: CASSYSGAADTQYF. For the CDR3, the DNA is TGTGCCAGCAGTTACTCGGGGGCAGCAGATACGCAGTATTTT.

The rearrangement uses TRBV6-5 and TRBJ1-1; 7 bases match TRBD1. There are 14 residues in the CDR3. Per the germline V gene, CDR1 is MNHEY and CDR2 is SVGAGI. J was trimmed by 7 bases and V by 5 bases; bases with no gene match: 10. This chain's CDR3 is CASSRGWDSLEAFF. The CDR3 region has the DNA TGTGCCAGCAGTAGGGGCTGGGACAGTCTTGAAGCTTTCTTT.

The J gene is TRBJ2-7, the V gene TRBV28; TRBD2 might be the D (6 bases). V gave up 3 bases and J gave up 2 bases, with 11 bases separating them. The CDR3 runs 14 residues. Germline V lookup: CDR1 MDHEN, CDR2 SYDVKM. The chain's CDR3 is CASSLPGGAYEQYF. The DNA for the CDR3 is TGTGCCAGCAGTTTGCCAGGAGGGGCCTACGAGCAGTACTTC.

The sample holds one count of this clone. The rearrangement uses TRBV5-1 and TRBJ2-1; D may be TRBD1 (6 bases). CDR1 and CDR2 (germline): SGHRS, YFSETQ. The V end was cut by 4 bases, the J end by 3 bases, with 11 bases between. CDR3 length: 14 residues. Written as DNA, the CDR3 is TGCGCCAGCAGCGCCAGAGGGGGCTACAATGAGCAGTTCTTC. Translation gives CASSARGGYNEQFF.

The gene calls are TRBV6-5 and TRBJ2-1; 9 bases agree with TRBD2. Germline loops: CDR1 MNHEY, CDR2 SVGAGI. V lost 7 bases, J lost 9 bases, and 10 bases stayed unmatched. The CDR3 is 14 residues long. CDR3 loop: CASKEERGVGEQFF. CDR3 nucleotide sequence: TGTGCCAGCAAGGAGGAGCGGGGGGTGGGTGAGCAGTTCTTC.

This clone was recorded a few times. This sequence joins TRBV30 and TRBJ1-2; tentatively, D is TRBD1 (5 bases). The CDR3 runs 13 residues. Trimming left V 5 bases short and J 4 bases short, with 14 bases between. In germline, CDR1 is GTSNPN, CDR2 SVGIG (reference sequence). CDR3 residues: CAWVGRTIYGYTF. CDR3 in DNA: TGTGCCTGGGTGGGGCGAACCATCTATGGCTACACCTTC.

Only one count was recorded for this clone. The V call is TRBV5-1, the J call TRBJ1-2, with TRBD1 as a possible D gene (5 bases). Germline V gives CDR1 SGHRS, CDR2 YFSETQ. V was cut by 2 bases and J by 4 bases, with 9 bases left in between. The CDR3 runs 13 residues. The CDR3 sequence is CASSFGGIYGYTF. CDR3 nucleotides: TGCGCCAGCAGCTTCGGGGGTATCTATGGCTACACCTTC.